One T cell receptor beta chain is described in this entry. Its antigen is currently unknown. MiXCR, applied by TCRdb to the 5' RACE reads, yields one record per CDR3 protein. Of about 660,000 distinct CDR3 sequences listed, less than 10% are singletons. V lost 2 bases, J lost 5 bases, and 13 bases lay in between. CDR1 MDHEN and CDR2 SYDVKM come from the germline V gene. This CDR3 region has 14 residues. The source of the sample is a study of identical twins. Notes on the study in general: Invariant T cells like MAIT and iNKT could partly confound the zero-insertion analyses. The models gave estimates that fell short of the out-of-frame TCR alpha sharing seen in monozygotic twins. Conclusions leaned on cross-sectional statistical analysis and did not track the same donors over time.

These same data were also listed under a study on yellow fever vaccine responses in identical twins.

The V gene is TRBV28, the J gene TRBJ2-7; weak D call: TRBD2 (7 bases). The clonotype comes from a woman younger than 30 in good health. The sample was PBMCs. This CDR3 is CASSLTGGLHEQYF. The CDR3 nucleotides are TGTGCCAGCAGTTTAACCGGGGGGCTGCACGAGCAGTACTTC.